Listed here are 31 T cell receptor beta chains from one sample, sequenced in a study of identical twins. TCRdb re-analysed the 5' RACE reads in MiXCR, keeping a single row per CDR3 protein. The sample holds 1,800,000 or so distinct CDR3 sequences, less than 40% seen once. The source material was cord blood. These receptors were taken from a newborn girl in good health.

The chain uses TRBV20-1 and TRBJ2-3; 8 nucleotides agree with TRBD2. Germline V CDR1 and CDR2: DFQATT, SNEGSKA (reference sequence). Germline trimming cut 2 bases from V and 3 bases from J; bases unmatched to any gene: 7. This CDR3 is 15 amino acids long. The CDR3 region has the DNA TGCAGTGCTAGAACCGGGACTAGGTCGACAGATACGCAGTATTTT. Encoded protein: CSARTGTRSTDTQYF.

There are many counts of this clonotype. V is TRBV20-1 and J is TRBJ2-3, with TRBD2 matching over 8 bases. In germline, CDR1 is DFQATT, CDR2 SNEGSKA (reference sequence). Losses at the gene ends were 5 bases for V and 4 bases for J; bases not matched to a gene: 8. This CDR3 is built from 14 residues. The CDR3 DNA reads as TGCAGTGCTCCCGGGACTAGGGCCCCAGATACGCAGTATTTT. Translated: CSAPGTRAPDTQYF.

This clonotype occurred a few times. The V gene is TRBV10-3, the J gene TRBJ1-4; TRBD1 agrees at 7 bases. J lost 5 bases, V lost 7 bases, and 7 bases had no gene match. Germline V CDR1 and CDR2: ENHRY, SYGVKD. This CDR3 is 14 amino acids long. The CDR3 loop is CAIKGGTENEKLFF. CDR3 nucleotides: TGTGCCATCAAGGGCGGGACAGAGAATGAAAAACTGTTTTTT.

There are a few counts of this clonotype. The gene calls are TRBV6-6 and TRBJ2-7; 14 bases are shared with TRBD2. The ends lost 8 bases at V and 0 bases at J; junction bases unmatched: 3. Looked up from germline, CDR1 is MNHNY and CDR2 is SVGAGI (reference sequence). This CDR3 comprises 15 residues. CDR3 sequence reads: CASGTSGGSSYEQYF. CDR3 in DNA: TGTGCCAGCGGGACTAGCGGGGGTAGCTCCTACGAGCAGTACTTC.

This clonotype was observed a few times. J is TRBJ2-3 and V is TRBV11-2; D is unresolved. The CDR3 runs 9 residues. The germline gives CDR1 SGHAT, CDR2 FQNNGV. The ends were cut back, 10 bases at V and 5 bases at J, with 4 bases in the middle. CDR3 DNA: TGTGCCATCGGAGATACGCAGTATTTT. Translation gives CAIGDTQYF.

This sequence joins TRBV11-2 and TRBJ2-5, with a weak D call TRBD2 (6 bases). With the DNA end fitting TRBJ2-7 better, the J assignment may be wrong. The CDR3 spans 16 residues. From germline, CDR1 is SGHAT and CDR2 FQNNGV. This CDR3 is CASSLISGLFSYEQYF. The CDR3 DNA reads TGTGCCAGCAGCTTAATATCGGGACTCTTCTCCTACGAGCAGTACTTC.

The chain links TRBV18 to TRBJ1-1, with a possible D match to TRBD1 (5 bases). The germline CDR1 and CDR2 sequences are KGHSH and LQKENI. Trimming shortened V by 7 bases and J by 6 bases, and 18 bases separated the two germline ends. CDR3 length: 14 residues. The CDR3 coding sequence is TGTGCCAGCTACCCGGGACCACTCTCAGCTGAAGCTTTCTTT. This gives the protein CASYPGPLSAEAFF. The whole variable domain, remainder taken from reference TRBV18 and TRBJ1-1, is NAGVMQNPRHLVRRRGQEARLRCSPMKGHSHVYWYRQLPEEGLKFMVYLQKENIIDESGMPKERFSAEFPKEGPSILRIQQVVRGDSAAYFCASYPGPLSAEAFFGQGTRLTVV.

This clonotype was counted a few times. The gene calls are TRBV7-2 and TRBJ2-1, with 7 bases aligning to TRBD2. With V trimmed by 0 bases and J by 4 bases, 6 bases remained unmatched. The CDR3 has 16 residues. The germline CDR1 and CDR2 sequences are SGHTA and FQGNSA. Here the CDR3 DNA reads TGTGCCAGCAGCTTAGCGGCTAGCGGAGATTACAATGAGCAGTTCTTC. The encoded protein is CASSLAASGDYNEQFF.

There are many counts of this clonotype. The chain links TRBV29-1 to TRBJ2-7, with D unresolved. Between the trimmed V and J ends, which lost 5 bases and 4 bases, there was a span of 12 bases. Germline V gene data show CDR1 as SQVTM and CDR2 as ANQGSEA. CDR3 length: 12 amino acids. This chain's CDR3 is CSVYSAQYEQYF. In DNA, the CDR3 is TGCAGCGTTTACAGCGCCCAGTACGAGCAGTACTTC.

The chain links TRBV7-6 to TRBJ2-3; D is perhaps TRBD2 (6 bases). Between the trimmed V and J ends, which lost 0 bases and 4 bases, there was a span of 11 bases. Looked up from germline, CDR1 is SGHVS and CDR2 is FNYEAQ. The CDR3 runs to 15 residues. The CDR3 loop is CASSLAGGEADTQYF. CDR3 sequence (DNA): TGTGCCAGCAGCTTAGCGGGGGGTGAAGCAGATACGCAGTATTTT.

This clonotype was counted a few times. The chain has TRBV28 and TRBJ2-5; 9 nucleotides match TRBD1. The CDR3 is made up of 14 amino acids. The J segment lost 11 bases and the V segment lost 6 bases, leaving 13 bases of the junction unmatched. Germline V gene data show CDR1 as MDHEN and CDR2 as SYDVKM. The CDR3 DNA sequence: TGTGCCAGCAGCCGGGACAGGGAATTGAATGAGCAGTACTTC. It is translated as CASSRDRELNEQYF.

This clonotype appeared a few times. The chain links TRBV28 to TRBJ2-1, with unresolved D. This CDR3 contains 13 residues. Germline loops: CDR1 MDHEN, CDR2 SYDVKM. V lost 3 bases and J 6 bases, leaving 9 bases between the germline ends. CDR3 sequence: CASSFNTLNEQFF. The CDR3 nucleotides are TGTGCCAGCAGTTTCAACACTCTCAATGAGCAGTTCTTC.

The chain joins TRBV12-3 or TRBV12-4 to TRBJ1-3; D unresolved. The ends were cut back, 3 bases at V and 4 bases at J, with 7 bases in the middle. The CDR3 is 13 amino acids. The CDR3 nucleotides are TGTGCCAGCAGTTTTTCGGGGGGAAACACCATATATTTT. Translating it yields CASSFSGGNTIYF.

V usage is TRBV28 and J usage is TRBJ2-1; TRBD1 or TRBD2 may be the D gene (5 bases each). This CDR3 region has 13 residues. With 10 bases removed from V and 8 bases from J, the gap between germline ends came to 18 bases. Germline assignment: CDR1 MDHEN and CDR2 SYDVKM. The CDR3 nucleotides read TGTGCCACCAAGCGTGGGGGATTAGATGAGCAGTTCTTC. Its translation is CATKRGGLDEQFF. Combining the CDR3 with reference TRBV28 and TRBJ2-1 gives the whole variable domain DVKVTQSSRYLVKRTGEKVFLECVQDMDHENMFWYRQDPGLGLRLIYFSYDVKMKEKGDIPEGYSVSREKKERFSLILESASTNQTSMYLCATKRGGLDEQFFGPGTRLTVL.

The table lists this clonotype with a few counts. The chain is built from TRBV29-1 and TRBJ2-1; 7 bases align to TRBD2. The CDR3 sequence is 12 residues long. Trimming removed 3 bases from V and 8 bases from J; junction bases left unmatched: 4. The germline V gene encodes CDR1 SQVTM and CDR2 ANQGSEA. CDR3 nucleotides: TGCAGCGTTGAGAGCGGGACGTATGAGCAGTTCTTC. This translates into CSVESGTYEQFF.

This clonotype was seen a single time. J is TRBJ2-7 and V is TRBV7-2, with 10 bases that match TRBD2. CDR3 size: 16 residues. CDR1 SGHTA and CDR2 FQGNSA come from the germline V gene. Trimming removed 6 bases from V and 5 bases from J; junction bases left unmatched: 13. Here the CDR3 DNA reads TGTGCCAGCAGAGACTCCTGGAGCGGGAGGGCGAACGAGCAGTACTTC. It translates to CASRDSWSGRANEQYF.

About this clonotype: This sequence may be a read error, since a much larger clone differs from it by one base. The chain is built from TRBV12-3 or TRBV12-4 and TRBJ2-7; 7 positions agree with TRBD1. The DNA matches TRBJ2-5 better at its end, which makes the J call doubtful. CDR3 length: 15 residues. CDR3 residues: CAGSFGDSLGQTQYF. DNA for the CDR3: TGTGCCGGCAGTTTTGGGGACAGCCTTGGGCAGACCCAGTACTTC.

V is TRBV29-1 and J is TRBJ1-4; 9 bases are shared with TRBD1. The CDR3 is 14 amino acids. Looked up from germline, CDR1 is SQVTM and CDR2 is ANQGSEA. Trimming cost V 4 bases and J 8 bases; bases outside gene matches: 8. CDR3 DNA: TGCAGCGTTGGGCGGGGACAGGGAGAGGAAAAACTGTTTTTT. It is translated as CSVGRGQGEEKLFF.

This clonotype appeared a few times. The V gene is TRBV15, the J gene TRBJ1-6; maybe TRBD1 (6 bases). V shed 0 bases and J shed 4 bases, with 19 bases lying between them. Germline assignment: CDR1 LNHNV and CDR2 YYDKDF (reference sequence). CDR3 length equals 19 residues. CDR3 DNA sequence: TGTGCCACCAGCAGAGAGCGGACAGTCTCAGGATCTTATAATTCACCCCTCCACTTT. Its protein product is CATSRERTVSGSYNSPLHF.

Concerning this clonotype itself: The junction does not match germline at one end; this may be a read error. The J gene is TRBJ2-1, the V gene TRBV20-1, with D perhaps matching TRBD2 (7 bases). CDR3 length: 15 residues. In germline, CDR1 is DFQATT, CDR2 SNEGSKA (reference sequence). As DNA, the CDR3 is TGCAGTGCGAGAGGCCGGGGGGCTCACTACAATGAGCAGTTCTTC. Encoded protein: CSARGRGAHYNEQFF.

In its sample, this clonotype was seen a few times. The rearrangement links TRBV20-1 to TRBJ2-5; D perhaps matches TRBD1 (6 bases). Trimming shortened V by 3 bases and J by 3 bases, and 11 bases separated the two germline ends. CDR3 size: 13 residues. In germline, CDR1 is DFQATT, CDR2 SNEGSKA (reference sequence). The CDR3 region has the DNA TGCAGTGCTAGGAGGCCAGGGGAAGAGACCCAGTACTTC. Its translation: CSARRPGEETQYF.

The chain has TRBV20-1 and TRBJ1-1; 9 bases agree with TRBD1. Looked up from germline, CDR1 is DFQATT and CDR2 is SNEGSKA (reference sequence). The V segment lost 3 bases and the J segment 1 base; nucleotides outside the gene matches: 3. The CDR3 consists of 14 residues. As DNA, the CDR3 is TGCAGTGCTAGCGGGGACAGGGAGAACACTGAAGCTTTCTTT. Translation: CSASGDRENTEAFF.

In its sample, this clonotype was seen a few times. The genes are TRBV11-1 and TRBJ2-1; 12 bases line up with TRBD2. The germline CDR1 and CDR2 sequences are SGHAT and FQDESV (reference sequence). The V gene end was trimmed by 3 bases and the J gene end by 4 bases; junction bases not matched to a gene: 10. CDR3 length equals 18 residues. The CDR3 DNA is TGTGCCAGCAGCTTCCAGACTAGCGGGAGTAAGGTATACAATGAGCAGTTCTTC. Translating it yields CASSFQTSGSKVYNEQFF.

This chain uses TRBV12-3 or TRBV12-4 with TRBJ1-1, with D uncertain. The CDR3 has 13 amino acids. Trimming left V 4 bases short and J 5 bases short, with 11 bases between. As DNA, the CDR3 is TGTGCCAGCAGTTCATCGCCGCGGACTGAAGCTTTCTTT. Amino acids: CASSSSPRTEAFF.

This clonotype occurred a few times. The genes are TRBV28 and TRBJ2-4, with D unresolved. Trimming removed 7 bases at V and 13 bases at J, with 11 bases between. The CDR3 contains 10 residues. The V gene's germline CDR1 is MDHEN and CDR2 SYDVKM. The DNA for the CDR3 is TGTGCCAGCAAGAACGAAGTGCAGTACTTC. Its protein product is CASKNEVQYF.

This clonotype was recorded a few times. CDR3 in amino acids: CASSPPQGAEAFF. In nucleotides, the CDR3 is TGTGCCAGCAGCCCTCCCCAGGGGGCGGAAGCTTTCTTT. The chain uses TRBV7-2 and TRBJ1-1; 8 positions agree with TRBD1. With V trimmed by 5 bases and J by 8 bases, 7 bases remained unmatched. Germline V gene sequence: CDR1 SGHTA, CDR2 FQGNSA. This CDR3 spans 13 amino acids.

J is TRBJ2-3 and V is TRBV6-2 or TRBV6-3, with D tentatively TRBD2 (6 bases). The CDR3 spans 13 residues. Germline CDR1 MNHEY, CDR2 SVGEGT. V was trimmed by 6 bases and J by 4 bases, leaving 11 bases between them. The CDR3 sequence is CASRRGWADTQYF. In DNA form, the CDR3 reads TGTGCCAGCAGGCGGGGTTGGGCAGATACGCAGTATTTT.

The chain couples TRBV11-2 to TRBJ2-5; D gene unclear. Looked up from germline, CDR1 is SGHAT and CDR2 is FQNNGV. V shed 5 bases and J shed 11 bases, with 24 bases lying between them. This CDR3 has 15 amino acids. CDR3 DNA sequence: TGTGCCAGCAGCCTCCTCAGAAGGATAAACAATGAGCAGTACTTC. Its protein product is CASSLLRRINNEQYF.

The sample holds a few counts of this clonotype. This chain's CDR3 is CSEREDDTDTQYF. CDR3 nucleotide sequence: TGCAGTGAGAGAGAGGACGACACAGATACGCAGTATTTT. V usage is TRBV20-1 and J usage is TRBJ2-3; unclear D gene. Germline loops: CDR1 DFQATT, CDR2 SNEGSKA (reference sequence). This CDR3 has 13 residues. V gave up 7 bases and J gave up 2 bases, with 13 bases separating them.

This clonotype was seen more than once but under ten times. V gene TRBV12-3 or TRBV12-4 combines with J gene TRBJ1-5; 7 positions agree with TRBD1. The CDR3 loop spans 18 amino acids. Trimming at V came to 3 bases and at J to 6 bases, leaving 17 bases not matched to a gene. In DNA form, the CDR3 reads TGTGCCAGCAGTTTGGGGGGACAGCCCCAGGCAATAGGTCAGCCCCAGCATTTT. Residues: CASSLGGQPQAIGQPQHF.

The V and J genes are TRBV25-1 and TRBJ2-5, with D unresolved. The CDR3 length is 14 residues. V was trimmed by 5 bases and J by 2 bases, leaving 12 bases between them. Germline V gene lookup returns CDR1 MGHDK and CDR2 SYGVNS. CDR3 region: CASSPNSVQETQYF. The CDR3 DNA reads TGTGCCAGCAGTCCGAACAGTGTACAAGAGACCCAGTACTTC.